These 22 T cell receptor beta chains originate from one sample sequenced in a study of T cell responses to AZD1222 COVID-19 vaccine. Assay used: immunoSEQ multiplex PCR; TCRdb lists only in-frame clones, some missing. The sample lists about 140,000 clones, approximately 90% occurring once. This sample comprised peripheral blood, obtained on day 0 of AZD1222 vaccination. The receptors stem from an adult in good health.

This clone was found once. V is TRBV19 and J is TRBJ2-7; D gene uncertain. This CDR3 has 14 amino acids. Germline CDR1 reads LNHDA; CDR2 reads SQIVND (reference sequence). The ends were cut back, 4 bases at V and 4 bases at J, with 14 bases in the middle. In DNA form, the CDR3 reads TGTGCCAGTAGTAAGGTTAAGAGAACGTACGAGCAGTACTTC. Translating gives CASSKVKRTYEQYF.

The chain is built from TRBV15 and TRBJ2-3, with 10 bases lining up with TRBD2. The CDR3 length is 16 residues. J lost 4 bases, V lost 1 base, and 5 bases had no gene match. The V gene's germline CDR1 is LNHNV and CDR2 YYDKDF (reference sequence). This chain's CDR3 is CATSRGRGLAADTQYF. In DNA form, the CDR3 reads TGTGCCACCAGCAGAGGACGTGGACTAGCGGCAGATACGCAGTATTTT. The whole variable domain, remainder taken from reference TRBV15 and TRBJ2-3, is DAMVIQNPRYQVTQFGKPVTLSCSQTLNHNVMYWYQQKSSQAPKLLFHYYDKDFNNEADTPDNFQSRRPNTSFCFLDIRSPGLGDTAMYLCATSRGRGLAADTQYFGPGTRLTVL.

This clone was seen more than once but under ten times. The chain combines TRBV6-6 with TRBJ2-7, with D tentatively TRBD1 (5 bases). The germline V gene encodes CDR1 MNHNY and CDR2 SVGAGI (reference sequence). V was clipped by 0 bases and J by 4 bases, with 13 bases between them. The CDR3 totals 15 residues. The DNA for the CDR3 is TGTGCCAGCAGTTACTCGGGGCAAGCCGTTTACGAGCAGTACTTC. This translates into CASSYSGQAVYEQYF.

The chain combines TRBV24-1 with TRBJ1-3; D possibly corresponds to TRBD1 (5 bases). Per germline, CDR1 KGHDR and CDR2 SFDVKD. The CDR3 length is 19 residues. Trimming shortened V by 2 bases and J by 1 base, and 20 bases separated the two germline ends. The CDR3 nucleotides read TGTGCCACCAGTGATTCCCGGGGGGGACTCGGGAGGTCTGGAAACACCATATATTTT. This encodes CATSDSRGGLGRSGNTIYF.

The chain has TRBV4-1 and TRBJ1-4; D uncertain. Trimming removed 1 base at V and 2 bases at J, with 8 bases between. CDR3 length: 15 amino acids. Germline CDR1 MGHRA, CDR2 YSYEKL. In DNA form, the CDR3 reads TGCGCCAGCAGCCAAGCGGAGGTGACTAATGAAAAACTGTTTTTT. Its protein product is CASSQAEVTNEKLFF.

The rearrangement joins TRBV7-9 to TRBJ2-1, with TRBD2 as a possible D gene (5 bases). CDR1 and CDR2 from the germline V gene are SEHNR and FQNEAQ (reference sequence). V was trimmed by 0 bases and J by 8 bases, leaving 14 bases between them. CDR3 length equals 15 residues. CDR3 protein: CASSLAAAHSYEQFF. In DNA form, the CDR3 reads TGTGCCAGCAGCTTAGCAGCGGCCCACTCCTATGAGCAGTTCTTC. The entire variable domain, with the rest obtained from reference TRBV7-9 and TRBJ2-1, is as follows: DTGVSQNPRHKITKRGQNVTFRCDPISEHNRLYWYRQTLGQGPEFLTYFQNEAQLEKSRLLSDRFSAERPKGSFSTLEIQRTEQGDSAMYLCASSLAAAHSYEQFFGPGTRLTVL.

The V call is TRBV4-1, the J call TRBJ1-2, with D maybe TRBD1 (5 bases). V was trimmed by 3 bases and J by 7 bases, leaving 15 bases between them. This CDR3 has 14 residues. Germline V CDR1 and CDR2: MGHRA, YSYEKL. Here the CDR3 DNA reads TGCGCCAGCAGCCACCTTTCTGGGGCGAGTGGCTACACCTTC. Its translation is CASSHLSGASGYTF.

The chain is built from TRBV27 and TRBJ1-5; 7 nucleotides agree with TRBD1. CDR1 is MNHEY, CDR2 SMNVEV, per germline (reference sequence). The CDR3 extends over 16 amino acids. Trimming removed 5 bases from V and 7 bases from J; junction bases left unmatched: 14. The CDR3 sequence is CASSPRPTGAGQPQHF. The CDR3 DNA sequence: TGTGCCAGCAGTCCCCGTCCTACAGGGGCAGGACAGCCCCAGCATTTT.

The gene calls are TRBV4-1 and TRBJ1-1, with a weak D call TRBD1 (5 bases). This CDR3 has 14 amino acids. V was cut by 1 base and J by 1 base, with 7 bases left in between. From germline, CDR1 is MGHRA and CDR2 YSYEKL. The CDR3 sequence is CASSQVGGNTEAFF. CDR3 nucleotides: TGCGCCAGCAGCCAAGTCGGGGGGAACACTGAAGCTTTCTTT.

The J gene is TRBJ2-3, the V gene TRBV5-4, with TRBD1 identical over 10 bases. CDR1 SGHNT and CDR2 YYREEE come from the germline V gene (reference sequence). V lost 4 bases to trimming and J lost 4 bases; unmatched junction nucleotides: 12. The CDR3 contains 17 residues. For the CDR3, the DNA is TGTGCCAGCAGCCCTGGGACAGGGGTAATCATCGCAGATACGCAGTATTTT. It yields the protein CASSPGTGVIIADTQYF. The complete variable domain, with remaining parts taken from reference TRBV5-4 and TRBJ2-3, reads ETGVTQSPTHLIKTRGQQVTLRCSSQSGHNTVSWYQQALGQGPQFIFQYYREEENGRGNFPPRFSGLQFPNYSSELNVNALELDDSALYLCASSPGTGVIIADTQYFGPGTRLTVL.

This clone was recorded only once. V usage is TRBV6-5 and J usage is TRBJ1-3, with D hard to call. The CDR3 has 12 residues. CDR1 and CDR2 (germline): MNHEY, SVGAGI. Deletions cut 8 bases from V and 0 bases from J, with 5 bases between. The CDR3 bases are TGTGCCAGCCGGAGCTCTGGAAACACCATATATTTT. The encoded protein is CASRSSGNTIYF.

The chain combines TRBV5-1 with TRBJ2-7; the D is unclear. Trimming took 5 bases from V and 3 from J, leaving 6 bases between them. There are 11 residues in the CDR3. The V gene's germline CDR1 is SGHRS and CDR2 YFSETQ. The CDR3 DNA reads as TGCGCCAGCAGTGAAGGCTACGAGCAGTACTTC. As protein: CASSEGYEQYF.

The V and J genes are TRBV11-3 and TRBJ2-3, with 7 nucleotides matching TRBD2. CDR3 length: 15 residues. The V gene end was trimmed by 3 bases and the J gene end by 0 bases; junction bases not matched to a gene: 3. Germline-derived CDR1 and CDR2 are SGHNT and YENEEA. CDR3 DNA: TGTGCCAGCAGCTTCACTAGCGCGAGCACAGATACGCAGTATTTT. Translation: CASSFTSASTDTQYF.

The chain joins TRBV5-4 to TRBJ1-6; unclear D gene. CDR3 length equals 15 residues. Germline CDR1 is SGHNT and CDR2 is YYREEE (reference sequence). The V end was cut by 1 base, the J end by 6 bases, with 11 bases between. CDR3 residues: CASSLPGVGNSPLHF. In DNA, the CDR3 is TGTGCCAGCAGCTTGCCTGGGGTGGGTAATTCACCCCTCCACTTT.

The chain joins TRBV28 to TRBJ1-1, with 9 bases identical to TRBD1. The CDR3 totals 15 residues. Germline trimming cut 6 bases from V and 1 base from J; bases unmatched to any gene: 6. Germline values: CDR1 MDHEN, CDR2 SYDVKM. Here the CDR3 DNA reads TGTGCCAGCAGGGGGACAGGGCCAGGGAACACTGAAGCTTTCTTT. This encodes CASRGTGPGNTEAFF.

The chain joins TRBV6-2 or TRBV6-3 to TRBJ2-3, with a possible D match to TRBD1 (6 bases). Germline CDR1 is MNHEY and CDR2 is SVGEGT. Trimming cost V 6 bases and J 0 bases, with 10 bases left between them. This CDR3 is built from 14 residues. CDR3 residues: CASSLTGSTDTQYF. The DNA for the CDR3 is TGTGCCAGCAGCTTGACAGGTAGCACAGATACGCAGTATTTT.

The table lists this clone with a count of one. The chain employs TRBV5-4 and TRBJ2-7, with D perhaps TRBD2 (6 bases). Germline CDR1 reads SGHNT; CDR2 reads YYREEE (reference sequence). The V gene lost 6 bases and the J gene lost 4 bases, with 17 bases spanning the gap. The CDR3 runs to 14 residues. CDR3 in amino acids: CASKRDSSKYEQYF. CDR3 bases: TGTGCCAGCAAACGGGACTCCTCTAAGTACGAGCAGTACTTC.

The V call is TRBV6-1, the J call TRBJ2-7; unclear D gene. There are 12 residues in the CDR3. Trimming cost V 2 bases and J 5 bases, with 7 bases left between them. CDR1 and CDR2 from the germline V gene are MNHNS and SASEGT. DNA of the CDR3: TGTGCCAGCAGTGAATGGGCGGACGAGCAGTACTTC. Protein product: CASSEWADEQYF.

This clone came up a few times. The rearrangement links TRBV19 to TRBJ1-1; 9 bases fit TRBD1. This CDR3 spans 13 amino acids. Germline-derived CDR1 and CDR2 are LNHDA and SQIVND (reference sequence). The ends lost 6 bases at V and 3 bases at J; junction bases unmatched: 2. The DNA of the CDR3 is TGTGCCAGTAGCAGACAGGGGGACACTGAAGCTTTCTTT. Residues: CASSRQGDTEAFF. The entire variable domain, with the rest obtained from reference TRBV19 and TRBJ1-1, is as follows: DGGITQSPKYLFRKEGQNVTLSCEQNLNHDAMYWYRQDPGQGLRLIYYSQIVNDFQKGDIAEGYSVSREKKESFPLTVTSAQKNPTAFYLCASSRQGDTEAFFGQGTRLTVV.

This chain connects TRBV5-1 to TRBJ1-6; 8 nucleotides agree with TRBD1. This CDR3 comprises 15 residues. The germline V gene has CDR1 SGHRS and CDR2 YFSETQ. Trimming cost V 1 base and J 5 bases; bases outside gene matches: 2. The CDR3 DNA is TGCGCCAGCAGCTTGAGGACAGGGAATAATTCACCCCTCCACTTT. Residues: CASSLRTGNNSPLHF.

The CDR3: CASRSKKGDEQFF. The CDR3, as DNA: TGTGCCAGCAGATCAAAGAAGGGGGATGAGCAGTTCTTC. V usage is TRBV7-3 and J usage is TRBJ2-1; D possibly corresponds to TRBD1 (6 bases). V gave up 6 bases and J gave up 8 bases, with 14 bases separating them. Germline V gene lookup returns CDR1 SGHTA and CDR2 FQGTGA. The CDR3 spans 13 residues.

V usage is TRBV5-5 and J usage is TRBJ2-1; D tentatively reads TRBD1 or TRBD2 (5 bases each). Trimming stripped 4 bases from V and 10 bases from J, with 12 bases between. This CDR3 contains 12 residues. The germline gives CDR1 SGHKS, CDR2 YYEKEE (reference sequence). The CDR3 loop is CASSPWGSEQFF. CDR3 nucleotide sequence: TGTGCCAGCAGCCCCTGGGGGAGCGAGCAGTTCTTC.